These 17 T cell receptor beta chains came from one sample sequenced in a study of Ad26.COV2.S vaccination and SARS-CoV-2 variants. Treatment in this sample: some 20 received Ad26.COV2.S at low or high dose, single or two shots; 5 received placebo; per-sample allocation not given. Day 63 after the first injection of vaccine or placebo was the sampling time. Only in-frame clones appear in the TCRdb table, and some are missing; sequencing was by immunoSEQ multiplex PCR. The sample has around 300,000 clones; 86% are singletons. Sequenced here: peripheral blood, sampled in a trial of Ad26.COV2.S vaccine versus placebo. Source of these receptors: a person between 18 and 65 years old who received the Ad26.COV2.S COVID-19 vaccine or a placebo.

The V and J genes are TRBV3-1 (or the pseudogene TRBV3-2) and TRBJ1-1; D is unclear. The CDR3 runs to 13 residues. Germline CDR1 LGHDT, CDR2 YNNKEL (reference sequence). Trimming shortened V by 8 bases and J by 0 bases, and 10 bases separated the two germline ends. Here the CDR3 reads CASANKVNTEAFF. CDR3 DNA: TGTGCCAGCGCCAACAAAGTGAACACTGAAGCTTTCTTT.

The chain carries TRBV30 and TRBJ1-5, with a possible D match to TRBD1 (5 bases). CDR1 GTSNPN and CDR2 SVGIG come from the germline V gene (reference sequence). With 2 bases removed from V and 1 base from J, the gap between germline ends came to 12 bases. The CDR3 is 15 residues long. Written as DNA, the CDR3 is TGTGCCTGGAGTAATGGGCAGGGCAGCAATCAGCCCCAGCATTTT. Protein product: CAWSNGQGSNQPQHF.

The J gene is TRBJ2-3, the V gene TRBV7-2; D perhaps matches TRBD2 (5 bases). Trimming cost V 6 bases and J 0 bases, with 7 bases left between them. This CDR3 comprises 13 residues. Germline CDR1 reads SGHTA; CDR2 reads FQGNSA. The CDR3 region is CASRSGSTDTQYF. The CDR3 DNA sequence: TGTGCCAGCAGGAGCGGCAGCACAGATACGCAGTATTTT.

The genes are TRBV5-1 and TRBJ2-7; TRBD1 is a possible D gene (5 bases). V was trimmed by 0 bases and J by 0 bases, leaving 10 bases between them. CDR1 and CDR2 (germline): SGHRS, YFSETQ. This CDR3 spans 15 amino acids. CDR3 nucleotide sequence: TGCGCCAGCAGCTTGGCCTTAGACAGCTCCTACGAGCAGTACTTC. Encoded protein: CASSLALDSSYEQYF.

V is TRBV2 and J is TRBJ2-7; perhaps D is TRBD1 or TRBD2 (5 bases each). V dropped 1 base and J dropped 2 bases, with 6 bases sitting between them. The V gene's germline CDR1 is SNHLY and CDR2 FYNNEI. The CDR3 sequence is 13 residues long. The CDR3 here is CASSEGDAYEQYF. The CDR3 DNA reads TGTGCCAGCAGTGAAGGGGACGCCTACGAGCAGTACTTC.

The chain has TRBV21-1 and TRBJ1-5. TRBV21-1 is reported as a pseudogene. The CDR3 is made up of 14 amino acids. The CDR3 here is CASSFSGRAQPQHF. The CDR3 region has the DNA TGTGCCAGCAGCTTCTCAGGGAGGGCTCAGCCCCAGCATTTT.

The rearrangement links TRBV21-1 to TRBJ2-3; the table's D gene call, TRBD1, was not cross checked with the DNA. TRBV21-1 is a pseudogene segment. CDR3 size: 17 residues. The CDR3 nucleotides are TGTGCCAGCAGCAAAAAGGGACGACAGGGATGCACAGATACGCAGTATTTT. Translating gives CASSKKGRQGCTDTQYF.

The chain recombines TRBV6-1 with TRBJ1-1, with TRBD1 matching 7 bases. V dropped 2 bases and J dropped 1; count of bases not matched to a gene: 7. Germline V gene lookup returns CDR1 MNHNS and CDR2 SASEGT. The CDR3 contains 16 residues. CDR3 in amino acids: CASSEFIEGANTEAFF. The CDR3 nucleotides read TGTGCCAGCAGTGAATTTATCGAGGGGGCGAACACTGAAGCTTTCTTT.

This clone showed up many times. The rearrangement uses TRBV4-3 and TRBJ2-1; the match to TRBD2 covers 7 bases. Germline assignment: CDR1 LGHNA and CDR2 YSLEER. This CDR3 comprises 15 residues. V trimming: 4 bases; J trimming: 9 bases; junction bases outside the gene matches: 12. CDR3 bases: TGCGCCAGCAGCCGGGGATTGGCGGGAGTAGGTGAGCAGTTCTTC. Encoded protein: CASSRGLAGVGEQFF.

This CDR3 is CATSDFKRENTGELFF. CDR3 DNA: TGTGCCACCAGTGATTTTAAGCGGGAGAACACCGGGGAGCTGTTTTTT. V and J are TRBV24-1 and TRBJ2-2; 7 bases agree with TRBD2. This CDR3 contains 16 residues. Trimming took 1 base from V and 1 from J; bases not matched to a gene: 2. In germline, CDR1 is KGHDR, CDR2 SFDVKD.

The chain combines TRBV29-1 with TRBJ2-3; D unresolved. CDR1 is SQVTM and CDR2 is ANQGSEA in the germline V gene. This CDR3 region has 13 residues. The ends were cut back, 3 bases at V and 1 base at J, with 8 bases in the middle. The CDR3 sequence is CSVDWPRTDTQYF. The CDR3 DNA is TGCAGCGTTGATTGGCCCCGCACAGATACGCAGTATTTT.

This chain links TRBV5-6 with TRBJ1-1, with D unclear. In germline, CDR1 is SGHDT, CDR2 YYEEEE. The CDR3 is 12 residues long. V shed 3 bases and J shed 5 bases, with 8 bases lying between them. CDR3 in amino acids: CASSWPGTEAFF. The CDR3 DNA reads TGTGCCAGCAGCTGGCCCGGGACTGAAGCTTTCTTT.

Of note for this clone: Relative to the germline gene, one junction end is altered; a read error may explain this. CDR3 DNA sequence: TGTGCTAGCAGCTATGCCCGGACAGGGCAAGAGACCCAGTACTTC. Encoded protein: CASSYARTGQETQYF. The chain employs TRBV7-7 and TRBJ2-5; 8 bases match TRBD1. Germline lookup yields CDR1 SSHAT and CDR2 FNYEAQ (reference sequence). This CDR3 spans 15 amino acids.

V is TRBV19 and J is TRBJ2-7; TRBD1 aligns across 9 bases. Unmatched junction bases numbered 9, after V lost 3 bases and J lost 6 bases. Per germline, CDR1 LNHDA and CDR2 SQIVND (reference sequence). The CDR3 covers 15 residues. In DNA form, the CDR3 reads TGTGCCAGTAGTATGGGGACAGGGAGTCGAGGCGAGCAGTACTTC. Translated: CASSMGTGSRGEQYF.

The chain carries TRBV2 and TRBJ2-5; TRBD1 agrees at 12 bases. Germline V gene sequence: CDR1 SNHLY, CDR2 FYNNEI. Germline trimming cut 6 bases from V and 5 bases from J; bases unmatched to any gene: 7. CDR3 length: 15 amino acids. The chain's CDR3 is CASSGGTGGRETQYF. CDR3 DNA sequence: TGTGCCAGCAGCGGCGGGACAGGGGGCCGGGAGACCCAGTACTTC.

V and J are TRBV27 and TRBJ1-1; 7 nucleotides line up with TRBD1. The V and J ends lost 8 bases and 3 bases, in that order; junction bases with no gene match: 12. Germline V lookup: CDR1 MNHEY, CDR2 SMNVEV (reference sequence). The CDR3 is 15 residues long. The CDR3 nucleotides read TGTGCCAGCCAGATACAGGGGAGCTGGGACACTGAAGCTTTCTTT. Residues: CASQIQGSWDTEAFF.

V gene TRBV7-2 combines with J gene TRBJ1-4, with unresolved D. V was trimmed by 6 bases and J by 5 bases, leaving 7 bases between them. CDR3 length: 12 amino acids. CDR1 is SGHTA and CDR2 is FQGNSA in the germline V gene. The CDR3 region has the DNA TGTGCCAGCAGATTACAAAATGAAAAACTGTTTTTT. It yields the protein CASRLQNEKLFF.